These 28 T cell receptor beta chains were all obtained from the same sample, sequenced in a study of T cell repertoires in cytomegalovirus infection. TCRdb called the reads again in MiXCR, with one record for every CDR3 protein. The sample contains about 450,000 distinct CDR3 sequences, 30% to 40% of which appear only once. Sequencing was carried out using PBMCs. The receptor source for this set is a human donor in good health (CMV status not recorded). Some clones in this sample may be carry-over from other donors' samples.

The V and J genes are TRBV2 and TRBJ2-5; no clear D gene. CDR1 and CDR2 (germline): SNHLY, FYNNEI. The CDR3 consists of 15 residues. Trimming shortened V by 0 bases and J by 4 bases, and 12 bases separated the two germline ends. The DNA of the CDR3 is TGTGCCAGCAGTGAAGCGAAAGGCTTGGGAGAGACCCAGTACTTC. Translating gives CASSEAKGLGETQYF.

There are a few counts of this clonotype. This chain connects TRBV4-1 to TRBJ2-3, with 16 bases identical to TRBD2. Losses at the gene ends were 5 bases for V and 7 bases for J; bases not matched to a gene: 15. CDR1 and CDR2 from the germline V gene are MGHRA and YSYEKL. The CDR3 extends over 19 amino acids. In DNA, the CDR3 is TGCGCCAGCAGCACGCCAACGGGGGGACTAGCGGGGGGGCTAAATACGCAGTATTTT. Amino acids: CASSTPTGGLAGGLNTQYF.

This clonotype was detected ten times or more. The CDR3 sequence: CASSPPLGPSYEQYF. As DNA, the CDR3 is TGTGCCAGCAGCCCCCCCCTCGGGCCCTCCTACGAGCAGTACTTC. The V call is TRBV7-9, the J call TRBJ2-7; D is undetermined. The CDR3 has 15 residues. Trimming shortened V by 5 bases and J by 0 bases, and 14 bases separated the two germline ends. CDR1 SEHNR and CDR2 FQNEAQ come from the germline V gene (reference sequence).

V and J are TRBV7-2 and TRBJ1-1, with TRBD1 as a possible D gene (5 bases). Trimming shortened V by 5 bases and J by 5 bases, and 12 bases separated the two germline ends. This CDR3 has 13 residues. Germline CDR1 and CDR2: SGHTA and FQGNSA. CDR3 region: CASSKGGATEAFF. The CDR3 DNA follows: TGTGCCAGCAGCAAGGGAGGGGCAACTGAAGCTTTCTTT.

The V call is TRBV7-6, the J call TRBJ2-5; 10 nucleotides line up with TRBD2. CDR1 SGHVS and CDR2 FNYEAQ come from the germline V gene. Trimming removed 5 bases from V and 1 base from J; junction bases left unmatched: 10. CDR3 length: 17 amino acids. This CDR3 reads CASSPIAGGNLQETQYF. The CDR3 nucleotides are TGTGCCAGCAGCCCCATAGCGGGGGGAAACCTCCAAGAGACCCAGTACTTC.

V usage is TRBV18 and J usage is TRBJ2-5; TRBD1 is a possible D gene (6 bases). Trimming shortened V by 2 bases and J by 1 base, and 8 bases separated the two germline ends. The V gene's germline CDR1 is KGHSH and CDR2 LQKENI. The CDR3 loop spans 14 amino acids. Here the CDR3 reads CASSPKGGQETQYF. The CDR3 DNA reads as TGTGCCAGCTCACCAAAAGGGGGCCAAGAGACCCAGTACTTC.

This clonotype was seen more than once but under ten times. The chain links TRBV6-6 to TRBJ1-1; D is uncertain. Germline CDR1 and CDR2: MNHNY and SVGAGI (reference sequence). Trimming removed 1 base from V and 1 base from J, with 4 bases in between. CDR3 length: 13 amino acids. CDR3: CASSYWGNTEAFF. DNA of the CDR3: TGTGCCAGCAGTTACTGGGGGAACACTGAAGCTTTCTTT.

In its sample, this clonotype was seen a few times. This rearrangement joins TRBV7-2 to TRBJ2-3; no reliable D call. This CDR3 is built from 14 residues. The germline V gene has CDR1 SGHTA and CDR2 FQGNSA. Trimming removed 3 bases from V and 3 bases from J, with 10 bases in between. CDR3 bases: TGTGCCAGCAGCTTGGAGTTAAGAACAGATACGCAGTATTTT. This gives the protein CASSLELRTDTQYF.

A note on this clonotype: In this CDR3 the conserved last residue, phenylalanine or tryptophan, is missing, so a read error is likely. The V gene is TRBV7-3, the J gene TRBJ1-1; D gene uncertain. The CDR3 runs 14 residues. Germline assignment: CDR1 SGHTA and CDR2 FQGTGA. The V and J ends lost 2 bases and 1 base respectively, with 8 bases between them. The chain's CDR3 is CASSLGGPNTEAFC. In nucleotides, the CDR3 is TGTGCCAGCAGCTTAGGCGGACCGAACACTGAAGCTTTCTGT.

This clonotype was observed at least ten times. The chain employs TRBV7-2 and TRBJ2-7, with 8 positions matching TRBD1. CDR1 is SGHTA, CDR2 FQGNSA, per germline. Trimming removed 4 bases from V and 0 bases from J; junction bases left unmatched: 8. This CDR3 is built from 16 residues. Here the CDR3 reads CASSSSRTGLSYEQYF. CDR3 in DNA: TGTGCCAGCAGCTCCAGCCGGACAGGGCTCTCCTACGAGCAGTACTTC.

The V and J genes are TRBV7-6 and TRBJ1-1; D is undetermined. This CDR3 spans 15 amino acids. Deletions cut 1 base from V and 4 bases from J, with 13 bases between. From germline, CDR1 is SGHVS and CDR2 FNYEAQ. The DNA of the CDR3 is TGTGCCAGCAGCTTAGTACGAGGGCGGTCCACTGAAGCTTTCTTT. This sequence encodes CASSLVRGRSTEAFF.

As regards this clonotype: The CDR3 end shows no conserved phenylalanine or tryptophan, and so a read error is likely. The DNA is left out, because the CDR3 cannot be placed on it with certainty; the CDR3 is given as TCRdb lists it. The genes are TRBV19 and TRBJ1-2; the DNA was not compared with TRBD1, the D call given in the table. Germline V gene lookup returns CDR1 LNHDA and CDR2 SQIVND (reference sequence). The CDR3 contains 15 residues when both ends are counted. The CDR3 loop reads CASSIPGSNFYGYTL.

This clonotype was detected only a few times. The V call is TRBV19, the J call TRBJ1-1, with TRBD1 as a possible D gene (6 bases). The CDR3 covers 14 residues. Trimming took off 6 bases at V and 4 bases at J, with 15 bases between the two ends. Germline-derived CDR1 and CDR2 are LNHDA and SQIVND (reference sequence). The CDR3 sequence is CASRARTGTTEAFF. The CDR3 nucleotides read TGTGCCAGTAGGGCCCGAACAGGGACCACTGAAGCTTTCTTT.

This clonotype was counted a few times. The chain has TRBV4-3 and TRBJ2-7; possible D gene TRBD1, 6 bases. CDR1 LGHNA and CDR2 YSLEER come from the germline V gene. V was pared by 4 bases and J by 0 bases, with 13 bases between. This CDR3 is built from 15 residues. CDR3 region: CASSRVQGPSYEQYF. Written as DNA, the CDR3 is TGCGCCAGCAGCCGAGTACAGGGACCCTCCTACGAGCAGTACTTC.

This chain uses TRBV28 with TRBJ1-1; D gene uncertain. This CDR3 contains 15 residues. The germline V and J ends were trimmed by 5 bases and 1 base, with 14 bases remaining between them. Germline CDR1 reads MDHEN; CDR2 reads SYDVKM. CDR3 residues: CASSLDSRRNTEAFF. For the CDR3, the DNA is TGTGCCAGCAGTCTAGACTCAAGACGGAACACTGAAGCTTTCTTT.

The V gene is TRBV2, the J gene TRBJ1-2; 7 bases are a match to TRBD1. The V and J ends lost 3 bases and 3 bases, in that order; junction bases with no gene match: 1. CDR1 and CDR2 (germline): SNHLY, FYNNEI. This CDR3 region has 13 residues. As DNA, the CDR3 is TGTGCCAGCAGTGACACAGGGGACTATGGCTACACCTTC. The encoded protein is CASSDTGDYGYTF.

This clonotype appeared a few times. The rearrangement joins TRBV19 to TRBJ1-5; the D gene is possibly TRBD1 (6 bases). Trimming took off 1 base at V and 4 bases at J, with 14 bases between the two ends. The CDR3 length is 16 residues. CDR1 is LNHDA, CDR2 SQIVND, per germline (reference sequence). CDR3 DNA: TGTGCCAGTAGTATAGGACGGACAGTAATAAATCAGCCCCAGCATTTT. It specifies CASSIGRTVINQPQHF. The full variable domain, in which reference TRBV19 and TRBJ1-5 provide the parts outside the CDR3, is DGGITQSPKYLFRKEGQNVTLSCEQNLNHDAMYWYRQDPGQGLRLIYYSQIVNDFQKGDIAEGYSVSREKKESFPLTVTSAQKNPTAFYLCASSIGRTVINQPQHFGDGTRLSIL.

This chain connects TRBV6-1 to TRBJ2-7; 11 nucleotides agree with TRBD1. The trim removed 0 bases at V and 4 bases at J, leaving 2 bases unmatched. The CDR3 spans 15 residues. Germline loops: CDR1 MNHNS, CDR2 SASEGT. The CDR3 DNA reads TGTGCCAGCAGTGAAGCTGGGACAGGGGGTTACGAGCAGTACTTC. Its protein is CASSEAGTGGYEQYF.

In regard to this clonotype: An end of the junction does not agree with germline; a read error may underlie this. The chain has TRBV7-6 and TRBJ2-6; TRBD1 or TRBD2 may be the D gene (5 bases each). This CDR3 comprises 18 residues. Germline CDR1 is SGHVS and CDR2 is FNYEAQ. The CDR3 loop is CASSPTGTASSGANVMTF. The DNA for the CDR3 is TGTGCCAGCAGCCCCACCGGGACGGCGAGCTCTGGGGCCAACGTCATGACTTTC. Full variable domain (remainder filled in from reference TRBV7-6 and TRBJ2-6): GAGVSQSPRYKVTKRGQDVALRCDPISGHVSLYWYRQALGQGPEFLTYFNYEAQQDKSGLPNDRFSAERPEGSISTLTIQRTEQRDSAMYRCASSPTGTASSGANVMTFGAGSRLTVL.

This clonotype has just a few counts. The chain has TRBV5-6 and TRBJ1-2, with TRBD1 as a possible D gene (6 bases). Germline V gives CDR1 SGHDT, CDR2 YYEEEE. The V and J ends lost 4 bases and 0 bases respectively, with 13 bases between them. This CDR3 has 15 residues. CDR3 nucleotide sequence: TGTGCCAGCAGCCCCCGGACAGATACTAACTATGGCTACACCTTC. It codes for CASSPRTDTNYGYTF.

For the CDR3, the DNA is TGTGCCAGCAGCCCTCTGCCAGTGGCTCAGCCCCAGCATTTT. Its translation: CASSPLPVAQPQHF. V gene TRBV11-2 combines with J gene TRBJ1-5, with D unclear. Germline V gene lookup returns CDR1 SGHAT and CDR2 FQNNGV. This CDR3 comprises 14 residues. V gave up 5 bases and J gave up 6 bases, with 14 bases separating them. The full variable domain, with the rest looked up from reference TRBV11-2 and TRBJ1-5, is EAGVAQSPRYKIIEKRQSVAFWCNPISGHATLYWYQQILGQGPKLLIQFQNNGVVDDSQLPKDRFSAERLKGVDSTLKIQPAKLEDSAVYLCASSPLPVAQPQHFGDGTRLSIL.

V gene TRBV20-1 combines with J gene TRBJ2-1; D is uncertain. This CDR3 is built from 14 residues. CDR1 and CDR2 (germline): DFQATT, SNEGSKA (reference sequence). V lost 0 bases and J 4 bases, leaving 10 bases between the germline ends. In DNA form, the CDR3 reads TGCAGTGCTAGAGATGGCAGGCTTTACAATGAGCAGTTCTTC. It codes for CSARDGRLYNEQFF.

This clonotype was picked up many times. V gene TRBV7-9 combines with J gene TRBJ1-1, with D maybe TRBD1 (6 bases). The germline CDR1 and CDR2 sequences are SEHNR and FQNEAQ (reference sequence). CDR3 length: 14 amino acids. Between the trimmed V and J ends, which lost 6 bases and 8 bases, there was a span of 19 bases. CDR3 sequence: CASRSGGLLREAFF. The CDR3, as DNA: TGTGCCAGCAGATCGGGGGGGCTCCTGAGAGAAGCTTTCTTT.

The rearrangement uses TRBV5-5 and TRBJ1-4; 7 bases fit TRBD1. The CDR3 contains 17 residues. Losses at the gene ends were 3 bases for V and 9 bases for J; bases not matched to a gene: 17. Germline CDR1 is SGHKS and CDR2 is YYEKEE (reference sequence). CDR3: CASSYRDSGASDQKLFF. Here the CDR3 DNA reads TGTGCCAGCAGCTACCGGGACAGTGGTGCGTCTGATCAAAAACTGTTTTTT.

The chain uses TRBV11-2 and TRBJ2-3, with 7 bases aligning to TRBD1. Germline V gene sequence: CDR1 SGHAT, CDR2 FQNNGV. V shed 5 bases and J 3 bases; nucleotides not matched to a gene: 11. The CDR3 spans 16 residues. CDR3 loop: CASSRRGGEWTDTQYF. CDR3 DNA sequence: TGTGCCAGCAGCCGGAGAGGGGGCGAGTGGACAGATACGCAGTATTTT.

This chain connects TRBV25-1 to TRBJ2-1, with 15 bases matching TRBD2. Germline CDR1 and CDR2: MGHDK and SYGVNS. CDR3 length: 19 residues. The J segment lost 5 bases and the V segment lost 2 bases, leaving 10 bases of the junction unmatched. The CDR3 DNA follows: TGTGCCAGCAGTGAAGTCGGCGGACTAGCGGGGGGGGTCCACAATGAGCAGTTCTTC. It translates to CASSEVGGLAGGVHNEQFF. Looking up the rest from reference TRBV25-1 and TRBJ2-1 gives the full variable domain: EADIYQTPRYLVIGTGKKITLECSQTMGHDKMYWYQQDPGMELHLIHYSYGVNSTEKGDLSSESTVSRIRTEHFPLTLESARPSHTSQYLCASSEVGGLAGGVHNEQFFGPGTRLTVL.

This clonotype was counted only a few times. The chain couples TRBV5-4 to TRBJ2-2; 10 positions match TRBD2. CDR1 and CDR2 from the germline V gene are SGHNT and YYREEE (reference sequence). The ends lost 4 bases at V and 4 bases at J; junction bases unmatched: 16. This CDR3 spans 19 amino acids. CDR3 residues: CASSPKGRAGGPLTGELFF. DNA of the CDR3: TGTGCCAGCAGCCCAAAAGGGAGAGCGGGGGGGCCGCTCACCGGGGAGCTGTTTTTT.

The chain links TRBV6-5 to TRBJ2-7; D is unresolved. Germline values: CDR1 MNHEY, CDR2 SVGAGI. Trimming pared 5 bases from V and 6 bases from J, leaving 17 bases between. The CDR3 loop spans 14 amino acids. CDR3 region: CASSKGVVLTEQYF. The CDR3 DNA is TGTGCCAGCAGTAAGGGTGTCGTTCTGACCGAGCAGTACTTC.